A single sample gave rise to the 21 T cell receptor beta chains below, sequenced in a study of shared clonotypes between healthy human individuals. The assay was immunoSEQ multiplex PCR, and TCRdb's table has in-frame clones only and misses some. This sample has some 300,000 clones; around 70% occur once, and the top ten carry more than 9%. The sample consisted of memory CD4+ T cells sorted from blood. Subset noted: CD45RA-negative fraction. These receptors all stem from a man aged 25 to 40 in good health.

The chain carries TRBV19 and TRBJ1-5; maybe TRBD1 (6 bases). V was clipped by 8 bases and J by 6 bases, with 17 bases between them. Germline CDR1 is LNHDA and CDR2 is SQIVND (reference sequence). The CDR3 extends over 14 amino acids. CDR3 in DNA: TGTGCCAGTGCGGGACATTCAACTGGTCAGCCCCAGCATTTT. This codes for CASAGHSTGQPQHF.

The CDR3 DNA is TGTGCCAGCAGTTTGACCACCGGGGAGCTGTTTTTT. Protein sequence: CASSLTTGELFF. The chain is built from TRBV28 and TRBJ2-2; D unclear. This CDR3 is built from 12 residues. V lost 3 bases to trimming and J lost 4 bases, with 3 bases between them. Germline V lookup: CDR1 MDHEN, CDR2 SYDVKM. The complete variable domain, with remaining parts taken from reference TRBV28 and TRBJ2-2, reads DVKVTQSSRYLVKRTGEKVFLECVQDMDHENMFWYRQDPGLGLRLIYFSYDVKMKEKGDIPEGYSVSREKKERFSLILESASTNQTSMYLCASSLTTGELFFGEGSRLTVL.

This chain joins TRBV7-2 and TRBJ2-3; 11 nucleotides agree with TRBD2. CDR3 length equals 15 residues. V lost 5 bases and J lost 4; bases outside the gene matches: 5. CDR1 is SGHTA and CDR2 is FQGNSA in the germline V gene. CDR3: CASSTTSGSSDTQYF. In DNA form, the CDR3 reads TGTGCCAGCAGCACAACTAGCGGGAGTTCAGATACGCAGTATTTT.

This clone was counted between two and nine times. V and J are TRBV5-1 and TRBJ2-6; unclear D gene. V lost 0 bases and J lost 0, with 10 bases in between. Germline values: CDR1 SGHRS, CDR2 YFSETQ. CDR3 size: 17 residues. CDR3 DNA: TGCGCCAGCAGCTTGGGTTTTGGTAACTCTGGGGCCAACGTCCTGACTTTC. Protein sequence: CASSLGFGNSGANVLTF. Full variable domain (missing parts from reference TRBV5-1 and TRBJ2-6): KAGVTQTPRYLIKTRGQQVTLSCSPISGHRSVSWYQQTPGQGLQFLFEYFSETQRNKGNFPGRFSGRQFSNSRSEMNVSTLELGDSALYLCASSLGFGNSGANVLTFGAGSRLTVL.

With respect to this clone: At one end, the junction sequence differs from germline, possibly due to a read error. V usage is TRBV7-7 and J usage is TRBJ2-1; 11 positions agree with TRBD1. The CDR3 contains 16 residues. Germline lookup yields CDR1 SSHAT and CDR2 FNYEAQ (reference sequence). The DNA for the CDR3 is TGTGCTAGCAGCCAATACTCGGGGACAGGGGGGAGTGAGCAGTTCTTC. Amino acids: CASSQYSGTGGSEQFF.

This clone was seen more than once but under ten times. The CDR3 region has the DNA TGCGCCAGCACCCCTCGTGGGGGGACTAATGAAAAACTGTTTTTT. The encoded protein is CASTPRGGTNEKLFF. This sequence joins TRBV5-1 and TRBJ1-4; possible D gene TRBD1, 5 bases. Trimming removed 6 bases from V and 2 bases from J, with 14 bases in between. The germline gives CDR1 SGHRS, CDR2 YFSETQ. This CDR3 has 15 amino acids. The full variable domain, with the rest looked up from reference TRBV5-1 and TRBJ1-4, is KAGVTQTPRYLIKTRGQQVTLSCSPISGHRSVSWYQQTPGQGLQFLFEYFSETQRNKGNFPGRFSGRQFSNSRSEMNVSTLELGDSALYLCASTPRGGTNEKLFFGSGTQLSVL.

The chain employs TRBV14 and TRBJ2-2, with D possibly TRBD1 on 5 matching bases. CDR1 is SGHDN and CDR2 is FVKESK in the germline V gene. The ends were cut back, 2 bases at V and 5 bases at J, with 15 bases in the middle. CDR3 length: 16 residues. CDR3 residues: CASSQLVGPGTGELFF. DNA for the CDR3: TGTGCCAGCAGCCAATTGGTGGGGCCAGGAACCGGGGAGCTGTTTTTT.

The chain joins TRBV6-1 to TRBJ1-1; D remains ambiguous. The CDR3 covers 14 residues. Looked up from germline, CDR1 is MNHNS and CDR2 is SASEGT. Trimming took 3 bases from V and 2 from J, leaving 10 bases between them. The CDR3, as DNA: TGTGCCAGCAGTGATTGGGCCAGAAACACTGAAGCTTTCTTT. It codes for CASSDWARNTEAFF.

This chain links TRBV7-2 with TRBJ2-2; D could derive from TRBD1 or TRBD2 (5 bases each). Per the germline V gene, CDR1 is SGHTA and CDR2 is FQGNSA. The CDR3 has 14 amino acids. V was trimmed by 3 bases and J by 5 bases, leaving 10 bases between them. CDR3 in amino acids: CASSLGTITGELFF. The CDR3, as DNA: TGTGCCAGCAGCTTGGGGACCATTACCGGGGAGCTGTTTTTT. The variable domain in full, completed from reference TRBV7-2 and TRBJ2-2, reads GAGVSQSPSNKVTEKGKDVELRCDPISGHTALYWYRQSLGQGLEFLIYFQGNSAPDKSGLPSDRFSAERTGGSVSTLTIQRTQQEDSAVYLCASSLGTITGELFFGEGSRLTVL.

V gene TRBV2 combines with J gene TRBJ2-5; D ambiguous. The CDR3 covers 12 residues. Germline V CDR1 and CDR2: SNHLY, FYNNEI. Trimming took 8 bases from V and 4 from J, leaving 11 bases between them. CDR3 residues: CASAELRETQYF. CDR3 DNA sequence: TGTGCCAGCGCTGAACTGAGAGAGACCCAGTACTTC.

Points on this clone: In the same sample, other DNA sequences code for this CDR3. V gene TRBV18 combines with J gene TRBJ2-3; D gene uncertain. The V end was cut by 1 base, the J end by 6 bases, with 2 bases between. CDR1 and CDR2 (germline): KGHSH, LQKENI. The CDR3 has 11 amino acids. The CDR3, as DNA: TGTGCCAGCTCACCACGCGATACGCAGTATTTT. Protein: CASSPRDTQYF.

The chain couples TRBV13 to TRBJ2-7; D not certain. Germline assignment: CDR1 PRHDT and CDR2 FYEKMQ (reference sequence). Trimming cost V 6 bases and J 0 bases, with 15 bases left between them. The CDR3 is 15 amino acids. CDR3 region: CASSPGRSSSYEQYF. Written as DNA, the CDR3 is TGTGCCAGCAGTCCTGGGCGCTCGAGCTCCTACGAGCAGTACTTC.

This chain joins TRBV27 and TRBJ2-3; no clear D. The CDR3 extends over 13 amino acids. From germline, CDR1 is MNHEY and CDR2 SMNVEV (reference sequence). V was shortened by 3 bases and J by 4 bases, with 8 bases between the two germline ends. This CDR3 is CASSLSWADTQYF. The CDR3 DNA is TGTGCCAGCAGTTTGAGTTGGGCAGATACGCAGTATTTT.

This clone has more than one count but fewer than ten. In DNA, the CDR3 is TGTGCCAGCAGCTTGAATGCCAACCCTCGGACTTTCTTT. It encodes CASSLNANPRTFF. V is TRBV5-5 and J is TRBJ1-1; D gene uncertain. Trimming shortened V by 1 base and J by 12 bases, and 16 bases separated the two germline ends. CDR3 length: 13 residues. Germline CDR1 SGHKS, CDR2 YYEKEE (reference sequence).

This clone turned up a few times. This chain links TRBV13 with TRBJ1-6, with unresolved D. Germline assignment: CDR1 PRHDT and CDR2 FYEKMQ (reference sequence). The V gene lost 0 bases and the J gene lost 7 bases, with 1 base spanning the gap. The CDR3 is 12 residues long. The CDR3 DNA follows: TGTGCCAGCAGCTTAGGAAATTCACCCCTCCACTTT. This sequence encodes CASSLGNSPLHF.

The V call is TRBV13, the J call TRBJ2-7; perhaps TRBD2 as D (5 bases). The CDR3 consists of 14 residues. Trimming shortened V by 3 bases and J by 4 bases, and 13 bases separated the two germline ends. Germline CDR1 is PRHDT and CDR2 is FYEKMQ (reference sequence). The CDR3 is CASSFSGSRYEQYF. The CDR3 bases are TGTGCCAGCAGCTTTAGTGGGAGTAGGTACGAGCAGTACTTC.

This clone showed up just a few times. V and J are TRBV27 and TRBJ2-4; possible D gene TRBD1, 6 bases. This CDR3 is built from 17 residues. The V and J ends lost 5 bases and 3 bases respectively, with 20 bases between them. CDR1 MNHEY and CDR2 SMNVEV come from the germline V gene (reference sequence). This chain's CDR3 is CASSLGTRTSGKNIQYF. The CDR3, as DNA: TGTGCCAGCAGTCTCGGGACAAGGACTTCTGGCAAAAACATTCAGTACTTC.

This sequence joins TRBV11-1 and TRBJ2-1; TRBD2 agrees at 8 bases. Germline CDR1 and CDR2: SGHAT and FQDESV (reference sequence). CDR3 size: 15 residues. Trimming took 2 bases from V and 7 from J; bases not matched to a gene: 7. CDR3 DNA: TGTGCCAGCAGCTTACCGAGCGGGAGAGTGAATGAGCAGTTCTTC. The encoded protein is CASSLPSGRVNEQFF. The entire variable domain, with the rest obtained from reference TRBV11-1 and TRBJ2-1, is as follows: EAEVAQSPRYKITEKSQAVAFWCDPISGHATLYWYRQILGQGPELLVQFQDESVVDDSQLPKDRFSAERLKGVDSTLKIQPAELGDSAMYLCASSLPSGRVNEQFFGPGTRLTVL.

This chain uses TRBV5-6 with TRBJ2-5; 10 positions match TRBD1. The CDR3 sequence is 16 residues long. The ends lost 4 bases at V and 4 bases at J; junction bases unmatched: 10. Germline lookup yields CDR1 SGHDT and CDR2 YYEEEE. CDR3 nucleotides: TGTGCCAGCAGCGACCGGGGACAGGGGATAGGAGAGACCCAGTACTTC. Translated: CASSDRGQGIGETQYF. Complete variable domain (other parts from reference TRBV5-6 and TRBJ2-5): DAGVTQSPTHLIKTRGQQVTLRCSPKSGHDTVSWYQQALGQGPQFIFQYYEEEERQRGNFPDRFSGHQFPNYSSELNVNALLLGDSALYLCASSDRGQGIGETQYFGPGTRLLVL.

Here the CDR3 DNA reads TGTGCCAGCAGCGGCCAGGGTTCTTTTTGGAGGGGCTACACCTTC. Translating it yields CASSGQGSFWRGYTF. J is TRBJ1-2 and V is TRBV2; TRBD1 is a possible D gene (5 bases). Deletions cut 6 bases from V and 8 bases from J, with 22 bases between. CDR1 is SNHLY and CDR2 is FYNNEI in the germline V gene. This CDR3 is built from 15 residues.

This chain connects TRBV5-4 to TRBJ1-1; a possible D gene is TRBD1 (6 bases). Germline-derived CDR1 and CDR2 are SGHNT and YYREEE (reference sequence). The CDR3 length is 14 residues. The V end lost 4 bases, the J end lost 0 bases, and 10 bases lay between the germline ends. CDR3 in DNA: TGTGCCAGCAGCAAAACAGGGCTGAACACTGAAGCTTTCTTT. It yields the protein CASSKTGLNTEAFF.